What follows describes a single TCR beta chain. Its target is unknown. The CDR3 is 14 residues long. Deletions cut 5 bases from V and 0 bases from J, with 11 bases between. Germline CDR1 and CDR2: MNHEY and SMNVEV (reference sequence). The data belong to a study of a mutant IDH1 vaccine in newly diagnosed glioma. About the study: Treated patients, averaging approximately 40 years, were 62.5% male and approximately 38% female.

Repertoires were generated with immunoSEQ multiplex PCR, while TCRdb's copy carries only in-frame clones and drops some. The table lists about 85,000 clones, just under 90% of them singletons, with over 0.7% in the top ten. As for time point: week 47, end of study. Topical imiquimod accompanied each vaccine dose, which consisted of 300 ug of mutant IDH1 20-mer peptide. The J gene is TRBJ2-7, the V gene TRBV27; no definite D call. This clonotype was sampled from a woman between 45 and 60 years old with glioma. Specimen: PBMCs, collected from a glioma patient whose treatment included an IDH1 peptide vaccine. In DNA, the CDR3 is TGTGCCAGCAGTGCGTACAAGGCCTCCTACGAGCAGTACTTC. Translated: CASSAYKASYEQYF.